These 21 T cell receptor beta chains were sequenced from one sample in a study of graft-versus-host responses after intestinal transplantation. No antigen is known for these receptors. Method: immunoSEQ multiplex PCR; TCRdb's copy keeps in-frame clones and lacks some. The sample lists roughly 130,000 clones, over 90% occurring once. Specimen: unstimulated CD4+ T cells sorted from spleen or lymph node cells, collected before intestinal transplant. The origin of the receptors is a human donor who received an intestinal transplant.

On this clone itself: The sample carries other DNA sequences with the same CDR3. The V call is TRBV10-2, the J call TRBJ1-1; the D gene is possibly TRBD1 (5 bases). The V gene lost 2 bases and the J gene lost 1 base, with 8 bases spanning the gap. This CDR3 has 14 amino acids. The germline V gene encodes CDR1 WSHSY and CDR2 SAAADI. The CDR3 spells CASSERGKNTEAFF. Written as DNA, the CDR3 is TGCGCCAGCAGTGAGCGGGGGAAGAACACTGAAGCTTTCTTT.

The rearrangement uses TRBV29-1 and TRBJ2-7; D uncertain. The CDR3 contains 11 residues. Germline values: CDR1 SQVTM, CDR2 ANQGSEA. V was shortened by 4 bases and J by 3 bases, with 7 bases between the two germline ends. CDR3 sequence: CSVGQIYEQYF. CDR3 DNA: TGCAGCGTTGGGCAGATCTACGAGCAGTACTTC.

V and J are TRBV12-2 and TRBJ2-7; the listed D gene, TRBD2, was not tested against the DNA. TRBV12-2 represents a pseudogene. This CDR3 region has 14 residues. This CDR3 is CASRLDCPQLEQYF. The CDR3 DNA follows: TGTGCAAGTCGCTTAGATTGTCCCCAACTCGAGCAGTACTTC.

In the case of this clone: At one end the junction does not follow the germline gene, possibly because of a read error. The chain has TRBV9 and TRBJ2-7; D gene ambiguous. The CDR3 contains 16 residues. Per the germline V gene, CDR1 is SGDLS and CDR2 is YYNGEE. The CDR3 here is CASSVVADPGSYEQHF. Here the CDR3 DNA reads TGTGCCAGCAGCGTAGTTGCGGACCCCGGATCCTATGAGCAGCACTTC.

V and J are TRBV29-1 and TRBJ2-7; D may be TRBD1 or TRBD2 (5 bases each). The V gene's germline CDR1 is SQVTM and CDR2 ANQGSEA. This CDR3 is 12 amino acids long. With 6 bases removed from V and 7 bases from J, the gap between germline ends came to 16 bases. CDR3 in amino acids: CSVGGLRGEQYF. CDR3 DNA: TGCAGCGTCGGTGGTCTGAGGGGTGAGCAGTACTTC.

The sample holds one count of this clone. The rearrangement joins TRBV7-9 to TRBJ1-5; no definite D call. Germline CDR1 SEHNR, CDR2 FQNEAQ (reference sequence). Trimming shortened V by 1 base and J by 4 bases, and 11 bases separated the two germline ends. The CDR3 is 15 residues long. CDR3 loop: CASSLGSALNQPQHF. The CDR3 DNA is TGTGCCAGCAGCTTAGGGTCGGCCTTAAATCAGCCCCAGCATTTT.

V usage is TRBV5-6 and J usage is TRBJ1-4; D gene uncertain. Germline V CDR1 and CDR2: SGHDT, YYEEEE. Deletions cut 3 bases from V and 4 bases from J, with 13 bases between. The CDR3 loop spans 15 amino acids. This CDR3 is CASSSPAGLNEKLFF. CDR3 nucleotides: TGTGCCAGCAGCTCCCCGGCAGGCCTTAATGAAAAACTGTTTTTT.

The V and J genes are TRBV5-6 and TRBJ1-5, with D tentatively TRBD1 (6 bases). Trimming stripped 4 bases from V and 2 bases from J, with 13 bases between. The CDR3 totals 15 residues. Germline CDR1 and CDR2: SGHDT and YYEEEE. The CDR3 DNA follows: TGTGCCAGCAGCGACACAGGGATGCGCAATCAGCCCCAGCATTTT. Translation: CASSDTGMRNQPQHF.

The chain uses TRBV4-1 and TRBJ2-1, with D tentatively TRBD2 (5 bases). The CDR3 runs to 17 residues. Trimming left V 5 bases short and J 0 bases short, with 17 bases between. Germline V gene data show CDR1 as MGHRA and CDR2 as YSYEKL. The CDR3 reads CASSLLSGSSSYNEQFF. In nucleotides, the CDR3 is TGCGCCAGCAGCTTACTAAGCGGCAGTAGCTCCTACAATGAGCAGTTCTTC.

This chain uses TRBV28 with TRBJ1-5, with TRBD1 identical over 7 bases. Losses at the gene ends were 6 bases for V and 6 bases for J; bases not matched to a gene: 11. The germline CDR1 and CDR2 sequences are MDHEN and SYDVKM. CDR3 length equals 15 residues. In nucleotides, the CDR3 is TGTGCCAGCAGCTTTAAAAGACAGGGCGGTCAGCCCCAGCATTTT. This codes for CASSFKRQGGQPQHF.

The chain links TRBV9 to TRBJ2-3; D assignment may be TRBD1 or TRBD2 (5 bases each). This CDR3 region has 18 residues. CDR1 and CDR2 (germline): SGDLS, YYNGEE. The V end was cut by 0 bases, the J end by 2 bases, with 19 bases between. CDR3 coding DNA: TGTGCCAGCAGCGTAGATGGGACCGCCGCGAGCTCCACAGATACGCAGTATTTT. Translated: CASSVDGTAASSTDTQYF. Based on the CDR3 plus reference TRBV9 and TRBJ2-3, the full variable domain is DSGVTQTPKHLITATGQRVTLRCSPRSGDLSVYWYQQSLDQGLQFLIQYYNGEERAKGNILERFSAQQFPDLHSELNLSSLELGDSALYFCASSVDGTAASSTDTQYFGPGTRLTVL.

The CDR3 region is CASSDNRGTEAFF. CDR3 bases: TGTGCCAGCAGTGATAACAGGGGTACTGAAGCTTTCTTT. This chain uses TRBV2 with TRBJ1-1; TRBD1 matches 7 bases. The V and J ends lost 3 bases and 5 bases, in that order; junction bases with no gene match: 3. CDR1 and CDR2 (germline): SNHLY, FYNNEI. The CDR3 consists of 13 residues. The full variable domain, in which reference TRBV2 and TRBJ1-1 provide the parts outside the CDR3, is EPEVTQTPSHQVTQMGQEVILRCVPISNHLYFYWYRQILGQKVEFLVSFYNNEISEKSEIFDDQFSVERPDGSNFTLKIRSTKLEDSAMYFCASSDNRGTEAFFGQGTRLTVV.

V and J are TRBV2 and TRBJ1-4, with TRBD1 as a possible D gene (6 bases). Germline CDR1 reads SNHLY; CDR2 reads FYNNEI. The V and J ends lost 1 base and 0 bases respectively, with 6 bases between them. This CDR3 has 15 amino acids. CDR3: CASSEGTATNEKLFF. CDR3 DNA sequence: TGTGCCAGCAGTGAAGGGACAGCAACTAATGAAAAACTGTTTTTT.

The J gene is TRBJ2-7, the V gene TRBV9; D call uncertain. The CDR3 runs 14 residues. Trimming took 0 bases from V and 8 from J, leaving 15 bases between them. Per germline, CDR1 SGDLS and CDR2 YYNGEE. The DNA of the CDR3 is TGTGCCAGCAGCGTAGAGATTGATGTGAAACAGCAGTACTTC. Its protein product is CASSVEIDVKQQYF. Full variable domain (rest looked up from reference TRBV9 and TRBJ2-7): DSGVTQTPKHLITATGQRVTLRCSPRSGDLSVYWYQQSLDQGLQFLIQYYNGEERAKGNILERFSAQQFPDLHSELNLSSLELGDSALYFCASSVEIDVKQQYFGPGTRLTVT.

About this clone: A junction boundary mismatches the germline segment, possibly from a read error. The genes are TRBV7-9 and TRBJ1-2; D unclear. Per germline, CDR1 SEHNR and CDR2 FQNEAQ (reference sequence). The CDR3 is 8 residues long. The DNA for the CDR3 is TGCTGCGTGGATGGCTACACCTTC. Translated, it gives CCVDGYTF.

The genes are TRBV30 and TRBJ2-2, with 8 positions matching TRBD2. The CDR3 has 15 amino acids. Unmatched junction bases numbered 13, after V lost 7 bases and J lost 6 bases. Germline CDR1 and CDR2: GTSNPN and SVGIG (reference sequence). CDR3 protein: CASLPGTRISGELFF. The CDR3 region has the DNA TGTGCCTCCTTGCCCGGGACTAGGATTTCCGGGGAGCTGTTTTTT.

The chain carries TRBV5-1 and TRBJ2-5; TRBD2 agrees at 8 bases. The V segment lost 4 bases and the J segment 8 bases; nucleotides outside the gene matches: 7. This CDR3 contains 13 residues. Germline assignment: CDR1 SGHRS and CDR2 YFSETQ. In DNA, the CDR3 is TGCGCCAGCAGCCCTTCGGGAGGGGGAACCCAGTACTTC. It translates to CASSPSGGGTQYF.

In this sample, this clone turned up once. This chain links TRBV10-1 with TRBJ2-7; D possibly corresponds to TRBD2 (6 bases). The V end was cut by 8 bases, the J end by 7 bases, with 24 bases between. Germline CDR1 WNHNN, CDR2 SYGVQD (reference sequence). The CDR3 is 15 residues long. CDR3: CASGGGPGRFSEQYF. CDR3 nucleotides: TGCGCCAGCGGAGGAGGGCCAGGGCGCTTCTCGGAGCAGTACTTC.

The chain carries TRBV5-6 and TRBJ2-5; weak D call: TRBD2 (6 bases). The CDR3 covers 13 residues. V lost 2 bases and J lost 4, with 9 bases in between. CDR1 is SGHDT and CDR2 is YYEEEE in the germline V gene. Here the CDR3 DNA reads TGTGCCAGCAGCTTCGGGGGAGGAGAGACCCAGTACTTC. Translation gives CASSFGGGETQYF.

V gene TRBV5-8 combines with J gene TRBJ2-1, with TRBD1 matching 7 bases. The CDR3 runs to 14 residues. Germline CDR1 SGHTS, CDR2 YDEGEE. V dropped 4 bases and J dropped 4; count of bases not matched to a gene: 5. The CDR3 nucleotides are TGTGCCAGCAGCCCCGGGGACAGATACAATGAGCAGTTCTTC. Amino acid sequence: CASSPGDRYNEQFF.

V usage is TRBV6-1 and J usage is TRBJ1-1; D is ambiguous. The CDR3 consists of 13 residues. Germline V gene lookup returns CDR1 MNHNS and CDR2 SASEGT. The V gene lost 5 bases and the J gene lost 2 bases, with 9 bases spanning the gap. The chain's CDR3 is CASSRSSNTEAFF. As DNA, the CDR3 is TGTGCCAGCAGTAGGTCTTCTAACACTGAAGCTTTCTTT.